This entry concerns a single TCR beta chain. This CDR3 comprises 17 residues. Germline V gives CDR1 MNHNS, CDR2 SASEGT. Losses at the gene ends were 8 bases for V and 1 base for J; bases not matched to a gene: 14. CDR3 regions were amplified by Arm-PCR using iRepertoire HTBI primers to build TCR beta libraries. From the multiplex PCR reads, TCRdb called clonotypes with MiXCR, one entry per CDR3 protein. The profile shows roughly 360,000 distinct CDR3 sequences, roughly 12% of them singletons. This entry comes from a study of regulatory T cells in long-lasting Graves disease. Described time point: newly diagnosed GD, antithyroid drugs for less than 3 months. With RNA extracted from PBMCs as input, the TCR library was made. The data also belong to a second study, concerning T cells in Graves' hyperthyroidism and ophthalmopathy. That investigation notes: A model using 13 V-J features told ophthalmopathy apart from stable hyperthyroidism.

Material: peripheral blood mononuclear cells (PBMCs), obtained at new diagnosis, from a patient treated with antithyroid drugs. The chain couples TRBV6-1 to TRBJ1-5; 7 bases are a match to TRBD1. This receptor was identified in a woman between 18 and 29 years old with Graves disease. As DNA, the CDR3 is TGTGCCAGCGGCTTACAGGGGTATCCACTGAGCAATCAGCCCCAGCATTTT. It specifies CASGLQGYPLSNQPQHF.